One sample yielded the 11 T cell receptor beta chains listed below, sequenced in a study of shared clonotypes between healthy human individuals. Sequenced by immunoSEQ multiplex PCR; TCRdb stores in-frame clones only, minus some. Found here are approximately 2.5 million clones, 80% to 95% of them singletons; the top ten hold about 0.34%. The sequenced sample consisted of naive CD4+ T cells from PBMCs. Subset denoted: CD45RA+ positively selected. These TCRs come from a man in his late teens or twenties in good health. Some clones in this sample may be carry-over from other donors' samples.

The chain is built from TRBV5-1 and TRBJ1-4; TRBD1 matches 10 bases. J lost 6 bases, V lost 0 bases, and 5 bases had no gene match. Germline assignment: CDR1 SGHRS and CDR2 YFSETQ. This CDR3 is 16 amino acids long. CDR3 protein: CASSLGMGQGYEKLFF. Here the CDR3 DNA reads TGCGCCAGCAGCTTGGGAATGGGACAGGGGTATGAAAAACTGTTTTTT.

V usage is TRBV5-1 and J usage is TRBJ2-2; 15 positions match TRBD2. Germline-derived CDR1 and CDR2 are SGHRS and YFSETQ. The CDR3 is made up of 18 amino acids. The junction had 6 bases not matched to a gene; V was cut back by 2 bases and J by 4 bases. CDR3 in amino acids: CASSFTGTSGGRTGELFF. The CDR3 DNA sequence: TGCGCCAGCAGCTTTACCGGGACTAGCGGGGGGCGCACCGGGGAGCTGTTTTTT. The full variable domain, completed using reference TRBV5-1 and TRBJ2-2, is KAGVTQTPRYLIKTRGQQVTLSCSPISGHRSVSWYQQTPGQGLQFLFEYFSETQRNKGNFPGRFSGRQFSNSRSEMNVSTLELGDSALYLCASSFTGTSGGRTGELFFGEGSRLTVL.

This clone was recorded once. The rearrangement uses TRBV6-5 and TRBJ2-5, with TRBD2 matching over 10 bases. This CDR3 has 15 residues. V lost 5 bases, J lost 2 bases, and 5 bases stayed unmatched. Germline lookup yields CDR1 MNHEY and CDR2 SVGAGI. The CDR3 is CASSPLAGEQETQYF. For the CDR3, the DNA is TGTGCCAGCAGTCCTCTAGCGGGAGAACAAGAGACCCAGTACTTC.

The chain employs TRBV18 and TRBJ1-1; D is ambiguous. V gave up 5 bases and J gave up 3 bases, with 16 bases separating them. The V gene's germline CDR1 is KGHSH and CDR2 LQKENI. CDR3 length: 15 amino acids. The CDR3 DNA reads as TGTGCCAGCTCATATTTGGGGATCTCGGACACTGAAGCTTTCTTT. Its translation: CASSYLGISDTEAFF.

This chain links TRBV28 with TRBJ1-1, with no clear D. Looked up from germline, CDR1 is MDHEN and CDR2 is SYDVKM. The CDR3 covers 12 residues. The germline V and J ends were trimmed by 4 bases and 6 bases, with 9 bases remaining between them. The CDR3 loop is CASSSRRAEAFF. In nucleotides, the CDR3 is TGTGCCAGCAGTTCCCGACGGGCTGAAGCTTTCTTT.

J is TRBJ2-3 and V is TRBV7-2; 14 bases fit TRBD2. V gave up 5 bases and J gave up 8 bases; unmatched junction bases: 6. Germline V lookup: CDR1 SGHTA, CDR2 FQGNSA. CDR3 length: 15 residues. This chain's CDR3 is CASSQGLAGEGTQYF. As DNA, the CDR3 is TGTGCCAGCAGCCAGGGACTAGCGGGAGAGGGTACGCAGTATTTT.

The gene calls are TRBV7-9 and TRBJ1-3; 7 positions agree with TRBD1. The ends lost 4 bases at V and 7 bases at J; junction bases unmatched: 7. This CDR3 region has 14 residues. Per germline, CDR1 SEHNR and CDR2 FQNEAQ (reference sequence). CDR3 DNA: TGTGCCAGCAGCTCGCCTAAACAGGGGAACACCATATATTTT. Translation: CASSSPKQGNTIYF.

With respect to this clone: This sample also contains other DNA sequences that code for the same CDR3. This chain uses TRBV5-1 with TRBJ1-3, with D perhaps matching TRBD1 (5 bases). V lost 4 bases and J lost 4, with 12 bases in between. This CDR3 region has 14 residues. The germline gives CDR1 SGHRS, CDR2 YFSETQ. CDR3 sequence reads: CASSPGGVGNTIYF. The CDR3 DNA follows: TGCGCCAGCAGCCCTGGGGGGGTCGGAAACACCATATATTTT.

The V call is TRBV19, the J call TRBJ1-2; TRBD1 agrees at 9 bases. The trim removed 6 bases at V and 8 bases at J, leaving 16 bases unmatched. CDR1 LNHDA and CDR2 SQIVND come from the germline V gene (reference sequence). The CDR3 totals 16 residues. CDR3 nucleotides: TGTGCCAGTAGGCAGGACAGGGGCCGGGGCCTGGCCGGCTACACCTTC. This gives the protein CASRQDRGRGLAGYTF.

The genes are TRBV7-9 and TRBJ2-7; 9 bases agree with TRBD2. Germline V CDR1 and CDR2: SEHNR, FQNEAQ (reference sequence). The CDR3 contains 15 residues. The V and J ends lost 4 bases and 2 bases, in that order; junction bases with no gene match: 6. CDR3 nucleotides: TGTGCCAGCAGCTCCGCGGGGGGGAGGCCCTACGAGCAGTACTTC. Translation gives CASSSAGGRPYEQYF.

This sequence joins TRBV5-1 and TRBJ1-1; tentative D call: TRBD1 (6 bases). The CDR3 contains 13 residues. Germline V CDR1 and CDR2: SGHRS, YFSETQ. The V and J ends lost 4 bases and 4 bases respectively, with 11 bases between them. For the CDR3, the DNA is TGCGCCAGCAGCACTACAGGGACCACTGAAGCTTTCTTT. It translates to CASSTTGTTEAFF.